This passage covers 21 T cell receptor beta chains from one sample sequenced in a study of blood T cell repertoires in COVID-19. Sequencing used immunoSEQ multiplex PCR; TCRdb keeps in-frame clones, though not all of them. The sample has tens of thousands of clones, approximately 92% seen once. Material for sequencing was peripheral blood. These receptors were obtained from a man between 50 and 59 years old with active COVID-19.

This clone was counted once. The chain combines TRBV4-3 with TRBJ2-7; the match to TRBD1 covers 10 bases. The CDR3 contains 15 residues. The trim removed 4 bases at V and 2 bases at J, leaving 5 bases unmatched. From germline, CDR1 is LGHNA and CDR2 YSLEER. CDR3 in DNA: TGCGCCAGCAGCCGAGACAGGGGGCCCACCTACGAGCAGTACTTC. It specifies CASSRDRGPTYEQYF.

The V gene is TRBV10-3, the J gene TRBJ1-2, with a possible D match to TRBD1 (6 bases). CDR1 is ENHRY, CDR2 SYGVKD, per germline. The CDR3 runs to 13 residues. Deletions cut 6 bases from V and 8 bases from J, with 16 bases between. The CDR3 DNA follows: TGTGCCATCAGGCGCACAGGGATTCAGGGCTACACCTTC. It encodes CAIRRTGIQGYTF.

The J gene is TRBJ2-1, the V gene TRBV6-5, with 9 bases fitting TRBD2. With V trimmed by 2 bases and J by 12 bases, 8 bases remained unmatched. The CDR3 sequence is 14 residues long. CDR1 is MNHEY and CDR2 is SVGAGI in the germline V gene. CDR3 residues: CASSYEGGGAGQFF. The CDR3 DNA is TGTGCCAGCAGTTACGAAGGCGGGGGGGCCGGGCAGTTCTTC.

V and J are TRBV12-5 and TRBJ2-1; 7 bases align to TRBD1. This CDR3 has 15 residues. Per germline, CDR1 LGHNT and CDR2 FRNRAP. The junction had 5 bases not matched to a gene; V was cut back by 2 bases and J by 4 bases. The CDR3 sequence: CASGLPQGQYNEQFF. DNA of the CDR3: TGTGCTAGTGGTTTGCCACAGGGACAGTACAATGAGCAGTTCTTC.

The rearrangement joins TRBV12-1 to TRBJ2-7; whether TRBD2, the table's D call, matches the DNA was not checked. TRBV12-1 is a pseudogene locus. The CDR3 covers 16 residues. The chain's CDR3 is CASSWIAGAPSYEQYF. In DNA, the CDR3 is TGTGCCAGCAGCTGGATAGCGGGGGCTCCTTCCTACGAGCAGTACTTC.

The chain joins TRBV27 to TRBJ1-1; D is uncertain. Trimming took 3 bases from V and 0 from J, leaving 8 bases between them. Per the germline V gene, CDR1 is MNHEY and CDR2 is SMNVEV (reference sequence). The CDR3 runs to 14 residues. The CDR3 reads CASSFGILNTEAFF. DNA for the CDR3: TGTGCCAGCAGTTTCGGGATTCTGAACACTGAAGCTTTCTTT.

The genes are TRBV18 and TRBJ2-2; 8 bases map to TRBD1. Germline lookup yields CDR1 KGHSH and CDR2 LQKENI. V shed 3 bases, J shed 6 bases, and the junction held 3 bases outside the gene matches. The CDR3 is made up of 14 amino acids. CDR3 in amino acids: CASSPDREAGELFF. For the CDR3, the DNA is TGTGCCAGCTCACCGGACAGGGAGGCCGGGGAGCTGTTTTTT. The full variable domain, completed using reference TRBV18 and TRBJ2-2, is NAGVMQNPRHLVRRRGQEARLRCSPMKGHSHVYWYRQLPEEGLKFMVYLQKENIIDESGMPKERFSAEFPKEGPSILRIQQVVRGDSAAYFCASSPDREAGELFFGEGSRLTVL.

The chain combines TRBV15 with TRBJ1-3, with no clear D. The CDR3 totals 18 residues. Germline values: CDR1 LNHNV, CDR2 YYDKDF (reference sequence). Trimming pared 0 bases from V and 2 bases from J, leaving 17 bases between. CDR3 nucleotide sequence: TGTGCCACCAGCAGAGATGGAGGTGAACTTGACACTGGAAACACCATATATTTT. Translation: CATSRDGGELDTGNTIYF.

The rearrangement joins TRBV3-1 (or the pseudogene TRBV3-2) to TRBJ1-2, with a possible D match to TRBD1 (5 bases). Trimming cost V 5 bases and J 11 bases, with 15 bases left between them. Germline V gene sequence: CDR1 LGHDT, CDR2 YNNKEL (reference sequence). The CDR3 runs 12 residues. The CDR3 bases are TGTGCCAGCAGCGCCTACAGGAGTAGTTACACCTTC. Protein: CASSAYRSSYTF.

CDR3 bases: TGTGCCAGCAGTCCGGACAGGGCCCCACTCGCCTCCAATCAGCCCCAGCATTTT. It encodes CASSPDRAPLASNQPQHF. The rearrangement links TRBV6-2 or TRBV6-3 to TRBJ1-5, with 8 bases identical to TRBD1. V was clipped by 5 bases and J by 3 bases; unmatched bases: 15. The CDR3 loop spans 18 amino acids. The germline gives CDR1 MNHEY, CDR2 SVGEGT.

This chain connects TRBV19 to TRBJ2-1, with 9 bases identical to TRBD1. Per germline, CDR1 LNHDA and CDR2 SQIVND (reference sequence). J was trimmed by 4 bases and V by 1 base; bases with no gene match: 8. The CDR3 extends over 17 amino acids. The CDR3 DNA sequence: TGTGCCAGTAGTATAGTGCAACAGGGGGCTTGGTACAATGAGCAGTTCTTC. Protein: CASSIVQQGAWYNEQFF.

The rearrangement links TRBV30 to TRBJ2-1; TRBD2 is a possible D gene (5 bases). The ends were cut back, 2 bases at V and 0 bases at J, with 20 bases in the middle. The CDR3 runs 18 residues. The V gene's germline CDR1 is GTSNPN and CDR2 SVGIG (reference sequence). The CDR3: CAWSRDTDYYSSYNEQFF. Here the CDR3 DNA reads TGTGCCTGGAGTCGGGATACAGACTATTATAGCTCCTACAATGAGCAGTTCTTC.

This chain connects TRBV5-8 to TRBJ1-4, with D possibly TRBD1 on 6 matching bases. Trimming left V 2 bases short and J 6 bases short, with 11 bases between. Germline V CDR1 and CDR2: SGHTS, YDEGEE. The CDR3 has 14 residues. The CDR3 reads CASSFGGPYEKLFF. In nucleotides, the CDR3 is TGTGCCAGCAGCTTTGGGGGCCCCTATGAAAAACTGTTTTTT.

The gene calls are TRBV19 and TRBJ1-5; 7 bases fit TRBD1. J lost 0 bases, V lost 6 bases, and 5 bases had no gene match. The germline V gene encodes CDR1 LNHDA and CDR2 SQIVND (reference sequence). This CDR3 contains 15 residues. The CDR3 DNA is TGTGCCAGTAGGTCACAGGGGAATAGCAATCAGCCCCAGCATTTT. Translating gives CASRSQGNSNQPQHF.

This chain uses TRBV19 with TRBJ1-6; no reliable D call. Trimming pared 3 bases from V and 3 bases from J, leaving 6 bases between. There are 14 residues in the CDR3. CDR1 LNHDA and CDR2 SQIVND come from the germline V gene (reference sequence). CDR3 loop: CASSIGGYNSPLHF. The CDR3 DNA is TGTGCCAGTAGTATTGGCGGCTATAATTCACCCCTCCACTTT.

The chain is built from TRBV6-2 or TRBV6-3 and TRBJ2-2; D call uncertain. Germline-derived CDR1 and CDR2 are MNHEY and SVGEGT. The CDR3 sequence is 12 residues long. Trimming removed 6 bases from V and 8 bases from J, with 10 bases in between. CDR3 in amino acids: CASSPARGELFF. Here the CDR3 DNA reads TGTGCCAGCAGCCCCGCTAGGGGGGAGCTGTTTTTT.

The genes are TRBV5-1 and TRBJ2-1; no definite D call. Germline CDR1 reads SGHRS; CDR2 reads YFSETQ. V was trimmed by 1 base and J by 3 bases, leaving 5 bases between them. The CDR3 totals 13 residues. The CDR3 coding sequence is TGCGCCAGCAGCTTGCCCCACTACAATGAGCAGTTCTTC. It specifies CASSLPHYNEQFF.

In DNA form, the CDR3 reads TGCGCCAGCAGCCAAGTCCCGGACTCGTACGGGACCCAGTACTTC. Translated: CASSQVPDSYGTQYF. The V call is TRBV4-1, the J call TRBJ2-5; tentative D call: TRBD2 (5 bases). This CDR3 region has 15 residues. CDR1 and CDR2 (germline): MGHRA, YSYEKL. V lost 1 base and J 7 bases, leaving 16 bases between the germline ends.

This clone was seen repeatedly, ten times or more. The chain employs TRBV19 and TRBJ2-7; the match to TRBD1 covers 8 bases. The CDR3 consists of 14 residues. The junction had 5 bases not matched to a gene; V was cut back by 5 bases and J by 2 bases. Germline CDR1 LNHDA, CDR2 SQIVND (reference sequence). The CDR3 loop is CASSLGTGTYEQYF. DNA of the CDR3: TGTGCCAGTAGTCTCGGGACAGGAACCTACGAGCAGTACTTC.

This chain joins TRBV6-6 and TRBJ1-5; no reliable D call. Between the trimmed V and J ends, which lost 4 bases and 7 bases, there was a span of 8 bases. The CDR3 runs 12 residues. CDR1 is MNHNY, CDR2 SVGAGI, per germline (reference sequence). The CDR3 DNA reads as TGTGCCAGCAGTTCTGGGGAGCAGCCCCAGCATTTT. This codes for CASSSGEQPQHF.

This chain joins TRBV6-5 and TRBJ1-6; maybe TRBD1 (5 bases). The V gene's germline CDR1 is MNHEY and CDR2 SVGAGI. The CDR3 is 15 residues long. V gave up 0 bases and J gave up 9 bases, with 12 bases separating them. Here the CDR3 reads CASSYSPGLGSPLHF. Written as DNA, the CDR3 is TGTGCCAGCAGTTACTCGCCAGGGCTAGGTTCACCCCTCCACTTT.